The 25 T cell receptor beta chains listed next were all sequenced from one sample in a study of spatial heterogeneity in lung cancer. Via MiXCR, TCRdb re-called the 5' RACE reads, giving one row per CDR3 protein. The table has about 9,800 distinct CDR3 sequences, 54% seen once. General observations from the study: Within tumors, counts of expanded alpha and beta TCRs tracked tumor mutation counts.

The sample's time point: sample taken at primary tumor resection. Their recognized antigens are unknown. Specimen: lung tumor tissue, collected at surgery. These receptors came from a female donor with early-stage non-small cell lung cancer.

This clonotype was picked up a small number of times. This beta chain was picked up by a library intended for alpha chains and is off target, so its count carries little meaning. This sequence joins TRBV7-9 and TRBJ1-2; D gene ambiguous. The CDR3 is made up of 15 amino acids. Trimming pared 3 bases from V and 3 bases from J, leaving 14 bases between. CDR1 and CDR2 (germline): SEHNR, FQNEAQ (reference sequence). For the CDR3, the DNA is TGTGCCAGCAGCTTCCCGGACCGAGGCCACTATGGCTACACCTTC. This translates into CASSFPDRGHYGYTF. Supplemented by reference TRBV7-9 and TRBJ1-2, the full variable domain reads DTGVSQNPRHKITKRGQNVTFRCDPISEHNRLYWYRQTLGQGPEFLTYFQNEAQLEKSRLLSDRFSAERPKGSFSTLEIQRTEQGDSAMYLCASSFPDRGHYGYTFGSGTRLTVV.

This clonotype was detected only a few times. Little can be read into the size of this beta chain, an off-target read in a library designed for alpha chains. J is TRBJ2-7 and V is TRBV28; 9 bases map to TRBD2. This CDR3 has 12 amino acids. Germline V lookup: CDR1 MDHEN, CDR2 SYDVKM. V gave up 8 bases and J gave up 6 bases; unmatched junction bases: 5. The CDR3 DNA reads as TGTGCCAGCGCGGGGGGGTTTTTCGAGCAGTACTTC. It specifies CASAGGFFEQYF.

This clonotype was counted a few times. A library prepared for alpha chains yielded this beta chain as an off-target read; its size is of little meaning. The chain employs TRBV20-1 and TRBJ2-7, with 9 bases identical to TRBD2. Trimming removed 4 bases from V and 2 bases from J; junction bases left unmatched: 3. The CDR3 runs to 13 residues. Germline loops: CDR1 DFQATT, CDR2 SNEGSKA (reference sequence). In DNA, the CDR3 is TGCAGTGCTATGACTAGCGGACCCTACGAGCAGTACTTC. Protein product: CSAMTSGPYEQYF.

To note about this clonotype: This beta chain is off target for a library built for alpha chains, so its abundance means little. This rearrangement joins TRBV4-2 to TRBJ2-3, with no clear D. V was pared by 1 base and J by 0 bases, with 8 bases between. Germline V gene data show CDR1 as LGHNA and CDR2 as YNFKEQ. CDR3 length equals 15 residues. This chain's CDR3 is CASSQATASTDTQYF. The CDR3 DNA is TGTGCCAGCAGCCAAGCGACGGCGAGCACAGATACGCAGTATTTT.

On this clonotype: This beta chain was picked up by a library intended for alpha chains and is off target, so its count carries little meaning. The J gene is TRBJ2-4, the V gene TRBV20-1; TRBD1 might be the D (6 bases). Per germline, CDR1 DFQATT and CDR2 SNEGSKA (reference sequence). The CDR3 length is 15 residues. Trimming removed 0 bases at V and 7 bases at J, with 16 bases between. The CDR3 loop reads CSARDWAGAQNIQYF. The CDR3, as DNA: TGCAGTGCTAGAGACTGGGCAGGGGCCCAGAACATTCAGTACTTC.

As to this clonotype: This beta chain lies outside the target of a library built for alpha chains; its clone size means little. The chain couples TRBV6-1 to TRBJ2-1; 8 nucleotides agree with TRBD2. Trimming cost V 1 base and J 0 bases; bases outside gene matches: 11. Germline V gene data show CDR1 as MNHNS and CDR2 as SASEGT. The length of the CDR3 is 19 residues. The CDR3 region is CASSEEVSGGRSSYNEQFF. The CDR3 DNA reads TGTGCCAGCAGTGAAGAGGTGTCGGGGGGGCGCAGCTCCTACAATGAGCAGTTCTTC.

The sample holds one count of this clonotype. In a library made to pick up alpha chains, this beta chain is a stray read with a size that means little. This sequence joins TRBV7-8 and TRBJ1-1; D ambiguous. The germline CDR1 and CDR2 sequences are SGHVS and FQNEAQ. The CDR3 consists of 16 residues. Trimming shortened V by 5 bases and J by 0 bases, and 16 bases separated the two germline ends. CDR3 DNA: TGTGCCAGCAGCCCCCCTCCCCAGGTACTGAACACTGAAGCTTTCTTT. Translated, it gives CASSPPPQVLNTEAFF.

As for this clonotype: Being off target in a library aimed at alpha chains, this beta chain has a size of little meaning. This chain connects TRBV7-9 to TRBJ1-1, with D uncertain. V was pared by 11 bases and J by 10 bases, with 8 bases between. The CDR3 is 8 residues long. The germline gives CDR1 SEHNR, CDR2 FQNEAQ (reference sequence). CDR3 region: CAGSGAFF. In DNA, the CDR3 is TGTGCCGGCTCCGGAGCTTTCTTT.

This clonotype appeared a few times. Since it is a stray read in a library aimed at alpha chains, this beta chain has a size that is not meaningful. The chain combines TRBV12-2 with TRBJ1-5. TRBV12-2 is marked as a pseudogene. The CDR3 length is 15 residues. CDR3 residues: CASRWTGVNNQPQHF. CDR3 in DNA: TGTGCAAGTCGATGGACGGGAGTGAACAATCAGCCCCAGCATTTT.

About this clonotype: This beta chain is a stray sequence in a library constructed for alpha chains; its clone size is not meaningful. This rearrangement joins TRBV12-3 or TRBV12-4 to TRBJ2-2, with 7 bases fitting TRBD1. This CDR3 contains 14 residues. V shed 9 bases, J shed 10 bases, and the junction held 14 bases outside the gene matches. The CDR3 is CASSLQGKGEELFF. CDR3 coding DNA: TGTGCCAGTTCCCTACAGGGGAAGGGCGAGGAGCTGTTTTTT.

This clonotype showed up just once. Being off target in a library aimed at alpha chains, this beta chain has a size of little meaning. The rearrangement uses TRBV7-9 and TRBJ2-6, with D unresolved. The length of the CDR3 is 13 residues. CDR1 and CDR2 from the germline V gene are SEHNR and FQNEAQ (reference sequence). V was pared by 4 bases and J by 3 bases, with 4 bases between. CDR3 sequence (DNA): TGTGCCAGCAGCTCCTTTGGGGCCAACGTCCTGACTTTC. Translation gives CASSSFGANVLTF.

A note on this clonotype: This beta chain is a stray sequence in a library constructed for alpha chains; its clone size is not meaningful. The chain is built from TRBV20-1 and TRBJ1-2; perhaps TRBD1 as D (6 bases). The CDR3 runs 14 residues. Germline V gene sequence: CDR1 DFQATT, CDR2 SNEGSKA (reference sequence). Trimming cost V 6 bases and J 7 bases, with 21 bases left between them. CDR3 protein: CSANPQGPASGYTF. The CDR3, as DNA: TGCAGTGCCAACCCGCAGGGGCCCGCCTCTGGCTACACCTTC.

On this clonotype: For a library built for alpha chains, this beta chain is a stray read; little rests on its size. This chain's CDR3 is CASTRGRNTGELFF. CDR3 in DNA: TGTGCCAGCACGAGGGGACGGAACACCGGGGAGCTGTTTTTT. This rearrangement joins TRBV9 to TRBJ2-2, with D possibly called TRBD1 or TRBD2 (5 bases each). This CDR3 has 14 residues. Germline values: CDR1 SGDLS, CDR2 YYNGEE. V lost 6 bases and J 1 base, leaving 10 bases between the germline ends.

As regards this clonotype: This beta chain represents an off-target read in a library built for alpha chains; its size is of limited meaning. The chain is built from TRBV9 and TRBJ2-1; 13 bases fit TRBD2. Germline values: CDR1 SGDLS, CDR2 YYNGEE. V lost 0 bases, J lost 7 bases, and 4 bases stayed unmatched. The CDR3 totals 16 residues. The CDR3 DNA follows: TGTGCCAGCAGCGTAGGACTAGCGGGGGGCTTAAATGAGCAGTTCTTC. Translated: CASSVGLAGGLNEQFF.

Details on this clonotype: Because the library targeted alpha chains, this beta chain is an off-target read whose size means little. This chain connects TRBV20-1 to TRBJ2-3; the D gene is possibly TRBD2 (7 bases). Trimming pared 0 bases from V and 6 bases from J, leaving 16 bases between. Germline values: CDR1 DFQATT, CDR2 SNEGSKA (reference sequence). The CDR3 covers 15 residues. The CDR3 spells CSARDPRGGRDTQYF. CDR3 in DNA: TGCAGTGCTAGAGATCCGAGGGGGGGCCGTGATACGCAGTATTTT.

This clonotype appeared a few times. This beta chain is an unintended read in a library built for alpha chains; its size means little. The chain uses TRBV4-2 and TRBJ1-1; 8 nucleotides agree with TRBD1. Germline CDR1 and CDR2: LGHNA and YNFKEQ. CDR3 length: 12 amino acids. After removal of 3 bases from V and 8 bases from J, the junction contained 2 bases not matched to a gene. The DNA of the CDR3 is TGTGCCAGCAGCCACGACAGGGGCGAAGCTTTCTTT. Translated, it gives CASSHDRGEAFF.

As concerns this clonotype: For a library built for alpha chains, this beta chain is a stray read; little rests on its size. This chain uses TRBV29-1 with TRBJ2-1; 9 positions match TRBD1. CDR3 length: 14 residues. Unmatched junction bases numbered 6, after V lost 2 bases and J lost 7 bases. Germline values: CDR1 SQVTM, CDR2 ANQGSEA. The CDR3 region has the DNA TGCAGCGTTGAAAGGGACAGGGTCGGAAATGAGCAGTTCTTC. Translating it yields CSVERDRVGNEQFF.

As to this clonotype: The library was designed around alpha chains, so this beta chain is a stray read whose abundance carries little weight. The chain links TRBV29-1 to TRBJ2-5, with a weak D call TRBD1 (6 bases). The CDR3 length is 14 residues. Per germline, CDR1 SQVTM and CDR2 ANQGSEA. V was cut by 3 bases and J by 1 base, with 12 bases left in between. CDR3 nucleotide sequence: TGCAGCGTTGACGACCGGGACACCCAAGAGACCCAGTACTTC. This gives the protein CSVDDRDTQETQYF.

On this clonotype itself: This beta chain is a stray read from a library made for alpha chains; its abundance is not meaningful. V is TRBV12-3 or TRBV12-4 and J is TRBJ2-3; 8 bases are shared with TRBD2. The V and J ends lost 7 bases and 1 base, in that order; junction bases with no gene match: 7. The CDR3 has 15 amino acids. The CDR3 here is CASTPQAGGTDTQYF. The CDR3 bases are TGTGCCAGCACCCCCCAAGCGGGGGGCACAGATACGCAGTATTTT.

This clonotype was detected only a few times. This beta chain is an unintended read in a library built for alpha chains; its size means little. This chain connects TRBV12-3 or TRBV12-4 to TRBJ1-6; maybe TRBD1 (6 bases). This CDR3 region has 17 residues. The ends were cut back, 3 bases at V and 7 bases at J, with 19 bases in the middle. The CDR3 spells CASSFRGRGYRNSPLHF. DNA of the CDR3: TGTGCCAGCAGTTTTCGGGGCAGGGGATATCGGAATTCACCCCTCCACTTT.

This clonotype came up once. Found in a library prepared for alpha chains, this beta chain is an off-target read, and its abundance has little meaning. V is TRBV5-1 and J is TRBJ2-7, with 9 bases matching TRBD1. The germline V gene encodes CDR1 SGHRS and CDR2 YFSETQ. V lost 4 bases and J lost 2; bases outside the gene matches: 7. CDR3 length: 15 residues. The CDR3 spells CASSPDGDRAYEQYF. The CDR3 bases are TGCGCCAGCAGCCCGGATGGGGACAGGGCCTACGAGCAGTACTTC.

As regards this clonotype: For a library built for alpha chains, this beta chain is a stray read; little rests on its size. This rearrangement joins TRBV20-1 to TRBJ1-5; TRBD1 agrees at 10 bases. The CDR3 sequence is 13 residues long. Germline V lookup: CDR1 DFQATT, CDR2 SNEGSKA (reference sequence). Trimming cost V 6 bases and J 6 bases; bases outside gene matches: 5. The CDR3: CSAGQGVVQPQHF. The CDR3 nucleotides read TGCAGTGCCGGACAGGGGGTAGTTCAGCCCCAGCATTTT.

Points on this clonotype: For a library built for alpha chains, this beta chain is a stray read; little rests on its size. The V and J genes are TRBV29-1 and TRBJ1-2; 12 nucleotides line up with TRBD1. This CDR3 contains 14 residues. Germline loops: CDR1 SQVTM, CDR2 ANQGSEA. Trimming at V came to 3 bases and at J to 4 bases, leaving 3 bases not matched to a gene. This CDR3 is CSVDGTGGAYGYTF. In DNA form, the CDR3 reads TGCAGCGTTGACGGGACAGGGGGCGCCTATGGCTACACCTTC.

As concerns this clonotype: For a library built for alpha chains, this beta chain is a stray read; little rests on its size. The chain uses TRBV12-3 or TRBV12-4 and TRBJ2-2, with D possibly being TRBD2 (5 bases). The ends were cut back, 6 bases at V and 5 bases at J, with 13 bases in the middle. CDR3 length equals 14 residues. DNA of the CDR3: TGTGCCAGCAGCCCTGGACTGGGAACCGGGGAGCTGTTTTTT. Translated, it gives CASSPGLGTGELFF.

Note on this clonotype: As an off-target read in a library built for alpha chains, this beta chain has a frequency of little significance. The chain carries TRBV30 and TRBJ2-2; D perhaps matches TRBD2 (6 bases). Germline lookup yields CDR1 GTSNPN and CDR2 SVGIG (reference sequence). This CDR3 has 16 residues. The V gene lost 0 bases and the J gene lost 4 bases, with 15 bases spanning the gap. In DNA form, the CDR3 reads TGTGCCTGGAGTGTAGCTCCGGGAGCCCGCACCGGGGAGCTGTTTTTT. This codes for CAWSVAPGARTGELFF.